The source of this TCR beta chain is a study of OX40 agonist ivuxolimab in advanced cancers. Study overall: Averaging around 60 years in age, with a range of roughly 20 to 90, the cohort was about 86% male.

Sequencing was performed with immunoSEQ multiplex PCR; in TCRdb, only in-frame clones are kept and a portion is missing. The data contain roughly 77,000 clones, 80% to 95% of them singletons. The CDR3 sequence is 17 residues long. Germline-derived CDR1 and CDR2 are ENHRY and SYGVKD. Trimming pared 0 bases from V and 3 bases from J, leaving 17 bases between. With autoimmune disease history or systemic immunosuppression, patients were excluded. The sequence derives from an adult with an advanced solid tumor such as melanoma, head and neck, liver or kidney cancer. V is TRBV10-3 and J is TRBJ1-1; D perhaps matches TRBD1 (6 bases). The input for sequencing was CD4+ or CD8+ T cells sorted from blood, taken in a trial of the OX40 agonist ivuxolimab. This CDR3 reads CAISESTLGGRDTEAFF. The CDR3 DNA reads TGTGCCATCAGTGAGTCGACTCTTGGGGGGCGTGACACTGAAGCTTTCTTT.